This T cell receptor beta chain was captured in a study of shared clonotypes between healthy human individuals. Findings of the study overall: Among several donors, roughly 5% of naive CD4 clonotypes were found in common. Despite large depth, rarefaction showed incomplete sorted-subset sequencing.

CDR1 is MGHRA, CDR2 YSYEKL, per germline. The CDR3 sequence is 16 residues long. V was clipped by 1 base and J by 0 bases; unmatched bases: 0. The protocol was immunoSEQ multiplex PCR, while the TCRdb copy is restricted to in-frame clones and leaves out a portion. The table lists roughly 2.5 million clones, around nine tenths of them singletons. In the case of this clone: Its target is unknown. Within the sample, other DNA sequences also encode this same CDR3.

The TCR originated in a man aged 18-30 years in good health. This chain uses TRBV4-1 with TRBJ2-3; 11 positions agree with TRBD2. Sequencing was done on a sample of naive CD4+ T cells sorted from blood. Regarding subset: CD45RA+ positively selected. CDR3 in DNA: TGCGCCAGCAGCCAAGGGACTAGCGGGAGCACAGATACGCAGTATTTT. The encoded protein is CASSQGTSGSTDTQYF.